This T cell receptor beta chain was sequenced during a study of cytomegalovirus exposure and HLA in healthy donors. Study conclusions and caveats: In vitro confirmation showed a few CMV-associated chains to be CMV antigen specific. Solely CMV serostatus was available to characterize immune exposure. Across all donors, roughly uniform sequencing depth was an assumption of the presence/absence analyses.

With 60 Vbeta and 13 Jbeta primers, the PCR was carried out. Some clones are missing from TCRdb's copy, which holds only in-frame ones; the method was immunoSEQ multiplex PCR. The data hold 100,000 to 150,000 clones, with approximately 80% observed a single time. As regards this clone: Its antigen is unknown.

CDR1 GTSNPN and CDR2 SVGIG come from the germline V gene (reference sequence). There are 15 residues in the CDR3. Trimming removed 4 bases from V and 4 bases from J; junction bases left unmatched: 12. Sequenced input: PBMCs. The TCR sequence derives from a man aged 30-40 years in good health and CMV-seronegative. The chain is built from TRBV30 and TRBJ1-1; 7 nucleotides line up with TRBD1. CDR3: CAWNPGRGAATEAFF. The DNA for the CDR3 is TGTGCCTGGAACCCCGGCAGGGGGGCTGCCACTGAAGCTTTCTTT.